The clone carrying this T cell receptor (beta chain) was found a few times. Its antigen is still unknown. This sample was included in a study of T-cell memory formation after mild COVID-19. Study-wide context: TCR clusters mostly belonged to single donors.

Whole-study findings and limits: Balance between CD4 and CD8 was seen in clones contracting day 15 to 85, and a CD4+ lean was seen in later expanders.

The J segment lost 3 bases and the V segment lost 3 bases, leaving 2 bases of the junction unmatched. The germline gives CDR1 LNHDA, CDR2 SQIVND (reference sequence). CDR3 length: 14 amino acids. Using its own MiXCR run on the 5' RACE reads, TCRdb lists one record per CDR3 protein. The repertoire holds approximately 100,000 distinct CDR3 sequences, with around 12% as singletons. Source material: PBMCs or a T cell subset sorted from them (not recorded which). This receptor was obtained from an adult woman who had mild COVID-19 (a few samples of this study predate the infection). Cell type and time point are not known. The chain joins TRBV19 to TRBJ2-3; TRBD1 agrees at 8 bases. The CDR3 sequence is CASSIRQGTDTQYF. CDR3 nucleotide sequence: TGTGCCAGTAGTATTCGACAGGGGACAGATACGCAGTATTTT.